This T cell receptor (beta chain) was sequenced for a study of vaccination effects on CD4 cells after COVID-19. Germline V gene data show CDR1 as LGHDT and CDR2 as YNNKEL (reference sequence). The CDR3 spans 15 residues. V lost 3 bases and J 2 bases, leaving 13 bases between the germline ends. This clone was found once. Its specificity is unknown. Scientists isolated CD4+ T cells after an approximately ten-day culture period ended. Researchers swapped half the medium for IL-2 medium on both days 3 and 7. Clones were read by immunoSEQ multiplex PCR, and TCRdb kept only the in-frame ones, dropping some. The sample shows tens of thousands of clones, less than 85% of them seen only once.

This chain connects TRBV3-1 (or the pseudogene TRBV3-2) to TRBJ2-5; D tentatively fits TRBD1 or TRBD2 (5 bases each). The specimen was CD4+ T cells from PBMCs cultured without peptide, collected before COVID-19 vaccination. This sequence was found in a human donor who received a COVID-19 vaccine. CDR3 loop: CASSQPTWGQETQYF. The CDR3 DNA reads as TGTGCCAGCAGCCAGCCTACTTGGGGGCAAGAGACCCAGTACTTC.